This TCR beta chain was sequenced for a study of CD8+CD57+ T cells in acquired aplastic anemia. For the study at large: Sorted CD4+ and CD8+ cells yielded DNA averaging around 3.2 ug.

Looked up from germline, CDR1 is LNHDA and CDR2 is SQIVND (reference sequence). The CDR3 is made up of 13 amino acids. The V and J ends lost 1 base and 8 bases respectively, with 8 bases between them. Findings and caveats of the study: Twenty-nine shared CD8+ CDR3s appeared highly expressed within patients' immunodominant clones. Patients versus controls showed no significant CD8+ Simpson's diversity difference.

Genomic DNA was employed as the template in profiling TCR beta VDJ and CDR3. TCRdb re-analysed the reads in MiXCR, keeping a single row per CDR3 protein. The sample shows hundreds of thousands of distinct CDR3 sequences, 25% to 40% of them seen only once. CD8+CD57+ cell expansion had been shown by flow cytometry in patients chosen for sequencing. Among the patients, all had severe acquired aplastic anemia. This clonotype was observed many times. Its specificity is unknown. The sample was sorted CD4+, CD8+, or CD8+CD57+ T cells (not recorded which) from PBMCs. This clonotype was obtained from a human donor with aplastic anemia. This chain connects TRBV19 to TRBJ1-4; D unresolved. The CDR3 spells CASSIGEDEKLFF. The CDR3 DNA follows: TGTGCCAGTAGTATAGGGGAGGACGAAAAACTGTTTTTT.